This T cell receptor (beta chain) was retrieved from a study of T cell repertoires in ileal Crohn's disease. In the study overall: About half of patients got postoperative therapy: roughly 12 thiopurines, some 19 anti-TNF.

Per sample, roughly 530 nanograms of biopsy DNA were TCRB immunosequenced. Using immunoSEQ multiplex PCR, the repertoire was profiled, and TCRdb retains in-frame clones only, with some absent. Altogether 4,000 to 5,000 clones are present, more than 75% being singletons, with the ten largest covering roughly 12%. Adults with ileal or ileocolonic Crohn's disease and an indication for resection were eligible. The CDR3 runs 10 residues. The clonotype originates from an adult with Crohn's disease. The chain combines TRBV12-2 with TRBJ2-7; the D call in the table, TRBD2, was not verified against the DNA. TRBV12-2 is a pseudogene. Input material: ileal tissue. The chain's CDR3 is CASPPREQYF. Written as DNA, the CDR3 is TGTGCAAGTCCCCCTAGAGAGCAGTACTTC.